This T cell receptor beta chain derives from a study of molecular identifiers for immune sequencing clone quantification. Via MiXCR, TCRdb re-called the PCR reads, giving one row per CDR3 protein. The data contain about 320,000 distinct CDR3 sequences, 20% to 25% of them singletons. A word on this clonotype: A junction end diverges from the germline sequence, so it may reflect a read error.

The CDR3 is 17 residues long. CDR1 is SGHRS and CDR2 is YFSETQ in the germline V gene. The chain links TRBV5-1 to TRBJ2-1; 9 bases are a match to TRBD2. This clonotype originated in a human donor in good health. Some libraries in this study had Jurkat cell RNA spiked in. What was sequenced was naive CD8+ T cells from blood, with Jurkat cell RNA spiked in. Sample subset: FACS-sorted CD8+CD4-CCR7+CD45RA+ naive T cells. The CDR3 DNA reads TGCGCCAGCAGCTCCCCGAGGGTAGGGCGGGAGGGCCGTGAGCGGTTCTTC. It yields the protein CASSSPRVGREGRERFF.